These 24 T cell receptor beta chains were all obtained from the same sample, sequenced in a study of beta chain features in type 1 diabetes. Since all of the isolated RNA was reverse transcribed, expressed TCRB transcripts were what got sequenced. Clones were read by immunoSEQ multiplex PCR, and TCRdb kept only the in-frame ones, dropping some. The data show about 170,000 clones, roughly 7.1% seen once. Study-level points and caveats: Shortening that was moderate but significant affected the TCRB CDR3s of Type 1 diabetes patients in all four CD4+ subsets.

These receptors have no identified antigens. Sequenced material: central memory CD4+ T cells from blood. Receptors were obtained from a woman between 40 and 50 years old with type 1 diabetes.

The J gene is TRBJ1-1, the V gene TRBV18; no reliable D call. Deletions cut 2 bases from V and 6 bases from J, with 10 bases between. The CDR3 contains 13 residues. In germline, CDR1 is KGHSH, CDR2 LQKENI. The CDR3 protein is CASSPNKISEAFF. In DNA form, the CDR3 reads TGTGCCAGCTCACCAAACAAGATCTCTGAAGCTTTCTTT.

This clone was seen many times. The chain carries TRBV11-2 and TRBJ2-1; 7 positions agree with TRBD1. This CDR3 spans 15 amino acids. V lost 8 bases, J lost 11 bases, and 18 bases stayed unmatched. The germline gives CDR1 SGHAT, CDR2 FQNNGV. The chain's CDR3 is CASVFGQDFDGKQFF. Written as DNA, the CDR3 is TGTGCCAGCGTTTTCGGACAGGATTTTGACGGGAAGCAGTTCTTC.

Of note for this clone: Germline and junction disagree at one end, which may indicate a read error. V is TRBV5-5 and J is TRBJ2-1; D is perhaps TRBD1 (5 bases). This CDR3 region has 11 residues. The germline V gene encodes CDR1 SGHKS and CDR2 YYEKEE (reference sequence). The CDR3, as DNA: TGTGCCAGCAGCTTGGGGACACGGCGAATCTTC. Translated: CASSLGTRRIF.

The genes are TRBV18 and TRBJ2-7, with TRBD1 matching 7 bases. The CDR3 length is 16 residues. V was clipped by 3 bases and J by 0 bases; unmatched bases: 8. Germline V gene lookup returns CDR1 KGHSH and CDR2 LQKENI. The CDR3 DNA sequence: TGTGCCAGCTCACCCCTGGGACAGCGCAGCTCCTACGAGCAGTACTTC. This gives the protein CASSPLGQRSSYEQYF.

The CDR3 here is CASSHDRDFSYEQYF. Here the CDR3 DNA reads TGTGCCAGCAGCCACGACAGGGACTTCTCCTACGAGCAGTACTTC. The chain couples TRBV5-8 to TRBJ2-7; a weak D match, TRBD1 (7 bases). There are 15 residues in the CDR3. V was cut by 4 bases and J by 0 bases, with 14 bases left in between. CDR1 and CDR2 from the germline V gene are SGHTS and YDEGEE.

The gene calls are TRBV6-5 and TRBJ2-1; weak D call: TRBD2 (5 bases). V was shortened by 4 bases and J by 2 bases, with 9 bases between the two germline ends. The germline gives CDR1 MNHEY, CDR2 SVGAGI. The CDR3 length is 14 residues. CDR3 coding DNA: TGTGCCAGCAGTTCCCCCGGGACCTACAATGAGCAGTTCTTC. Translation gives CASSSPGTYNEQFF.

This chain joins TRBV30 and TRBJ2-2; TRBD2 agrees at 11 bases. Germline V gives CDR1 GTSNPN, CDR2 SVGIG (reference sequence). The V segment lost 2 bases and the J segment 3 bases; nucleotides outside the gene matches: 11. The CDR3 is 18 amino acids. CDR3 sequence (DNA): TGTGCCTGGAGTCGACGGACTAGCGGGTCATGGGACACCGGGGAGCTGTTTTTT. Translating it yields CAWSRRTSGSWDTGELFF.

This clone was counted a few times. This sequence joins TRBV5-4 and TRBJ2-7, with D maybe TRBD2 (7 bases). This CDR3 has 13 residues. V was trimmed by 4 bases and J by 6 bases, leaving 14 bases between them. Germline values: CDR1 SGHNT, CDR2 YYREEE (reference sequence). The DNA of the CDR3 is TGTGCCAGCAGCCCTACGGGGGGCGGCGAGCAGTACTTC. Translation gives CASSPTGGGEQYF.

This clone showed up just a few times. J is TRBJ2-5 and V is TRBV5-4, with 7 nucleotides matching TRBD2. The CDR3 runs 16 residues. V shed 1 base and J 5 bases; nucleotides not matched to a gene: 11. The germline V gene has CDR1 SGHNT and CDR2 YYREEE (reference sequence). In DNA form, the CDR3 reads TGTGCCAGCAGCTTGAAGGCTCCGGGAGGCCGCGAGACCCAGTACTTC. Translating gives CASSLKAPGGRETQYF.

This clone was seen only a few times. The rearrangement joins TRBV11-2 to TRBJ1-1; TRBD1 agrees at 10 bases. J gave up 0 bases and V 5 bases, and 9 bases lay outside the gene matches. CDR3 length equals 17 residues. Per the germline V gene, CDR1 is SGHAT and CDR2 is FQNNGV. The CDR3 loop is CASSPGQGRGVNTEAFF. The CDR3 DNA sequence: TGTGCCAGCAGCCCGGGACAGGGGCGTGGTGTGAACACTGAAGCTTTCTTT. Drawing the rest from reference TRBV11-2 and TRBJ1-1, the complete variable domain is EAGVAQSPRYKIIEKRQSVAFWCNPISGHATLYWYQQILGQGPKLLIQFQNNGVVDDSQLPKDRFSAERLKGVDSTLKIQPAKLEDSAVYLCASSPGQGRGVNTEAFFGQGTRLTVV.

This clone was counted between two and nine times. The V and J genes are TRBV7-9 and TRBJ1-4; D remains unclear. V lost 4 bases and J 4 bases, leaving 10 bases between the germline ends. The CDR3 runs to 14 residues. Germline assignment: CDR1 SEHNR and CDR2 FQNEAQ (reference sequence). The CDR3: CASSSLGFNEKLFF. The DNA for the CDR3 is TGTGCCAGCAGCTCACTTGGTTTTAATGAAAAACTGTTTTTT. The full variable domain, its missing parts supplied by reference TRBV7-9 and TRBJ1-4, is DTGVSQNPRHKITKRGQNVTFRCDPISEHNRLYWYRQTLGQGPEFLTYFQNEAQLEKSRLLSDRFSAERPKGSFSTLEIQRTEQGDSAMYLCASSSLGFNEKLFFGSGTQLSVL.

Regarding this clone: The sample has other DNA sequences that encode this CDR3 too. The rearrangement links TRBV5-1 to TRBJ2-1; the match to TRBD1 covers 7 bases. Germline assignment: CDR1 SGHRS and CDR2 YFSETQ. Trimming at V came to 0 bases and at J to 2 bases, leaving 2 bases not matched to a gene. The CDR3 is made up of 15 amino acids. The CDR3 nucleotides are TGCGCCAGCAGCTTGGAAACAGGGGCCTACAATGAGCAGTTCTTC. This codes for CASSLETGAYNEQFF.

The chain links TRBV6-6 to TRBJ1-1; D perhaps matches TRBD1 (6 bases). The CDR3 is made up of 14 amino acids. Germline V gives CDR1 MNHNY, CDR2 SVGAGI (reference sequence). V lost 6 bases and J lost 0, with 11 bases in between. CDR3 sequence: CASRKDRVNTEAFF. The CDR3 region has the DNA TGTGCCAGCAGAAAGGACAGAGTGAACACTGAAGCTTTCTTT.

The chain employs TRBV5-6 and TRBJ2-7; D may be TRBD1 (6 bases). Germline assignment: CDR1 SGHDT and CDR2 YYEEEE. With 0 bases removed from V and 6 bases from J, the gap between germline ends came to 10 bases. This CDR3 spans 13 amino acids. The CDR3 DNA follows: TGTGCCAGCAGCTTGGAGAGGGGGATCGAGCAGTACTTC. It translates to CASSLERGIEQYF. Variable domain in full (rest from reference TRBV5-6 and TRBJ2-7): DAGVTQSPTHLIKTRGQQVTLRCSPKSGHDTVSWYQQALGQGPQFIFQYYEEEERQRGNFPDRFSGHQFPNYSSELNVNALLLGDSALYLCASSLERGIEQYFGPGTRLTVT.

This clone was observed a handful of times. CDR3 DNA sequence: TGTGCCAGCAGCGGACAGGGGGCGAACTATGGCTACACCTTC. This translates into CASSGQGANYGYTF. V and J are TRBV9 and TRBJ1-2; 10 bases map to TRBD1. The CDR3 runs 14 residues. Germline V gene lookup returns CDR1 SGDLS and CDR2 YYNGEE. Unmatched junction bases numbered 1, after V lost 3 bases and J lost 2 bases.

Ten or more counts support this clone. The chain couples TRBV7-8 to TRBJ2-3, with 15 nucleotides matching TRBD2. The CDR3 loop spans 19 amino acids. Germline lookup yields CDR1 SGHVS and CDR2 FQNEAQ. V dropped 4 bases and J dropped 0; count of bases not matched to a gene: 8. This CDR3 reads CASSSRTSGRVDSTDTQYF. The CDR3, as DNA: TGTGCCAGCAGCTCCCGGACTAGCGGGAGGGTTGATAGCACAGATACGCAGTATTTT.

CDR3 loop: CASSGGEKGYGYTF. CDR3 sequence (DNA): TGTGCCAGCAGTGGGGGCGAGAAGGGCTATGGCTACACCTTC. This rearrangement joins TRBV28 to TRBJ1-2; a weak D match, TRBD1 (6 bases). The CDR3 is 14 amino acids. Germline V gene lookup returns CDR1 MDHEN and CDR2 SYDVKM. V lost 5 bases, J lost 4 bases, and 14 bases lay in between.

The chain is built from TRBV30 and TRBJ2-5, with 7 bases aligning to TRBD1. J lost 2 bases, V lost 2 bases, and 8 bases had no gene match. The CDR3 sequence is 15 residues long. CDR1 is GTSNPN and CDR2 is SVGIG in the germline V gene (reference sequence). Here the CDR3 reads CAWSTGQVQQETQYF. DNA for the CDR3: TGTGCCTGGAGTACCGGACAGGTCCAGCAAGAGACCCAGTACTTC.

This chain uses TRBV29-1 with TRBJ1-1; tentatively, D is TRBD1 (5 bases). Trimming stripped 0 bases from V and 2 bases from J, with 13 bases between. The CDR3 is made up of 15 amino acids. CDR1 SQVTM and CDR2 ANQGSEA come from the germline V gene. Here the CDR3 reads CSVEENGRGNTEAFF. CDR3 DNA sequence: TGCAGCGTTGAAGAAAACGGGAGGGGTAACACTGAAGCTTTCTTT. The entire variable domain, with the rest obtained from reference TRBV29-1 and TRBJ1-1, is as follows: SAVISQKPSRDICQRGTSLTIQCQVDSQVTMMFWYRQQPGQSLTLIATANQGSEATYESGFVIDKFPISRPNLTFSTLTVSNMSPEDSSIYLCSVEENGRGNTEAFFGQGTRLTVV.

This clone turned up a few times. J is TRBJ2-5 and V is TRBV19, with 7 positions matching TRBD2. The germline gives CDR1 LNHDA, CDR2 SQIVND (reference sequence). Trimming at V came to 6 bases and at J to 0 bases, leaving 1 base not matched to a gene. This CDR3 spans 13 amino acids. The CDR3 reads CASSLADQETQYF. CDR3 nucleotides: TGTGCCAGTAGCCTAGCGGACCAAGAGACCCAGTACTTC.

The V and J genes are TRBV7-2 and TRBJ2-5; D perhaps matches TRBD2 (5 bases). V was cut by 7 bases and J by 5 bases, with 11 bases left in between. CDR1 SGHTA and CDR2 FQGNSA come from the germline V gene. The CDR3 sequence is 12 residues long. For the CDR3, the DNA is TGTGCCAGCACCGAAACTAGGGAGACCCAGTACTTC. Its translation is CASTETRETQYF.

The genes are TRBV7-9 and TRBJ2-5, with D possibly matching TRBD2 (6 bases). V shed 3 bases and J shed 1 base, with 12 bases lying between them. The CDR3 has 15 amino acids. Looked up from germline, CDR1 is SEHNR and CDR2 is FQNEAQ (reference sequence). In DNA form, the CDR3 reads TGTGCCAGCAGCTTGGGTAGCGGAGGCCAAGAGACCCAGTACTTC. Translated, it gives CASSLGSGGQETQYF.

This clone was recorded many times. This CDR3 reads CSVLAGGNYNEQFF. The CDR3 nucleotides are TGCAGCGTGCTCGCAGGGGGCAACTACAATGAGCAGTTCTTC. The chain couples TRBV29-1 to TRBJ2-1, with 8 bases lining up with TRBD1. Trimming cost V 6 bases and J 3 bases; bases outside gene matches: 7. The CDR3 loop spans 14 amino acids. Germline V gene data show CDR1 as SQVTM and CDR2 as ANQGSEA.

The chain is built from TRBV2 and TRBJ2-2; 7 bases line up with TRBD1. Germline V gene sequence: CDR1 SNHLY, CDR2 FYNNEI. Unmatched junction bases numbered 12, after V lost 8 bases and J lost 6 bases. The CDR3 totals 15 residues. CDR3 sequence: CASRSSDRAAGELFF. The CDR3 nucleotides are TGTGCCAGCCGCTCCTCAGACAGGGCGGCCGGGGAGCTGTTTTTT.